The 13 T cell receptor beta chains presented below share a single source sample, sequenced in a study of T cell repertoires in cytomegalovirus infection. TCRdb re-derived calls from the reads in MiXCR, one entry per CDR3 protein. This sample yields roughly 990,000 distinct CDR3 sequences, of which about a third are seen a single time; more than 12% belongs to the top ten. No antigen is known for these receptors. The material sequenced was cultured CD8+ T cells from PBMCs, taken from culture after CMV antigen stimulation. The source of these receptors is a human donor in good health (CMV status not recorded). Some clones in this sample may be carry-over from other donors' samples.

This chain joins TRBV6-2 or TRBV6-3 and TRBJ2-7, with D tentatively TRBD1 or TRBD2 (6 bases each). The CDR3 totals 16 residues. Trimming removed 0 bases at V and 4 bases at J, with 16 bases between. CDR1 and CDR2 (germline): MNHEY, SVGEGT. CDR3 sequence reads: CASSYSRRRGGYEQYV. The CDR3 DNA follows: TGTGCCAGCAGTTACTCGCGGCGCAGGGGAGGATACGAGCAGTACGTC.

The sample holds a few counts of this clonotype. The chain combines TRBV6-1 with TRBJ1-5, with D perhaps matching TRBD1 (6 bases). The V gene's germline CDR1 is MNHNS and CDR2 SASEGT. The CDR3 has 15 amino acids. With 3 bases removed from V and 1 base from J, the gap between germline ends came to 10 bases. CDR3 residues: CASSDWTASNQPQHF. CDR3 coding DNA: TGTGCCAGCAGTGATTGGACAGCGAGCAATCAGCCCCAGCATTTT.

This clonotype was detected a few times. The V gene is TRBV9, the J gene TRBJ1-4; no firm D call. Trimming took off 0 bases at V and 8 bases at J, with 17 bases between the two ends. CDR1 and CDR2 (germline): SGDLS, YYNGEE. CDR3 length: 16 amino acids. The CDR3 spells CASSVAEVFVGEKLFF. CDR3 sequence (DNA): TGTGCCAGCAGCGTAGCTGAGGTCTTCGTAGGCGAAAAACTGTTTTTT.

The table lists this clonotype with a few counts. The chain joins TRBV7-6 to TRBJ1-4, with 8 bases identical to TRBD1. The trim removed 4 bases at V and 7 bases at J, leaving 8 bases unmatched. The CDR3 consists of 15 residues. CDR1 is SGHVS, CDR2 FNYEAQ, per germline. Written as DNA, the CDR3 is TGTGCCAGCAGCTACACGCAGGGGGCGCGTGAAAAACTGTTTTTT. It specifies CASSYTQGAREKLFF.

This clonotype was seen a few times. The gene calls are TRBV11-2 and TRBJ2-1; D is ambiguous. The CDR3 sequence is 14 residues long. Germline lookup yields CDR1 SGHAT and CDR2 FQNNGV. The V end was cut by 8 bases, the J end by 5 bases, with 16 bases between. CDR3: CASARSPSHNEQFF. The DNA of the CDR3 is TGTGCCAGCGCTCGGTCTCCGAGCCACAATGAGCAGTTCTTC.

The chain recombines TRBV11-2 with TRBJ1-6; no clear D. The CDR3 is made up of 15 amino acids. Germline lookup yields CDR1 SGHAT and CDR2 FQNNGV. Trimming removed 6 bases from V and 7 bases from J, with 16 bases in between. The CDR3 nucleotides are TGTGCCAGCAGTACCGCGGAAAAGTCCAATTCACCCCTCCACTTT. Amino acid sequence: CASSTAEKSNSPLHF. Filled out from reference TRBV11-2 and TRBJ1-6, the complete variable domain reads EAGVAQSPRYKIIEKRQSVAFWCNPISGHATLYWYQQILGQGPKLLIQFQNNGVVDDSQLPKDRFSAERLKGVDSTLKIQPAKLEDSAVYLCASSTAEKSNSPLHFGNGTRLTVT.

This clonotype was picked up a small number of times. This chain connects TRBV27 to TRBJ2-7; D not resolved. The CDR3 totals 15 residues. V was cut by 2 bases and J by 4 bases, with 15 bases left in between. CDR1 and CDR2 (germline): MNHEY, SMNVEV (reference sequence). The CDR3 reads CASSLMSHPAYEQYF. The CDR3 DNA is TGTGCCAGCAGTTTAATGTCACACCCGGCATACGAGCAGTACTTC.

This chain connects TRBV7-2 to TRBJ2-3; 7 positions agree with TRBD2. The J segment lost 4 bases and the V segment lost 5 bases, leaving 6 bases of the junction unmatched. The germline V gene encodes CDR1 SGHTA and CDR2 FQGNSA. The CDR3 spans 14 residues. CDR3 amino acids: CASSDRGGPDTQYF. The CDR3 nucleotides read TGTGCCAGCAGCGACCGCGGGGGACCAGATACGCAGTATTTT.

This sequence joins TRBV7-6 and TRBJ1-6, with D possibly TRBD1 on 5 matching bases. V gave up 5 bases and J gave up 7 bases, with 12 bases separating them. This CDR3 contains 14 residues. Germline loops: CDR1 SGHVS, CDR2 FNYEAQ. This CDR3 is CASSDGGGNSPLHF. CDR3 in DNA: TGTGCCAGCAGCGACGGGGGGGGGAATTCACCCCTCCACTTT. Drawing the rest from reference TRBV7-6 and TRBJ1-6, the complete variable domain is GAGVSQSPRYKVTKRGQDVALRCDPISGHVSLYWYRQALGQGPEFLTYFNYEAQQDKSGLPNDRFSAERPEGSISTLTIQRTEQRDSAMYRCASSDGGGNSPLHFGNGTRLTVT.

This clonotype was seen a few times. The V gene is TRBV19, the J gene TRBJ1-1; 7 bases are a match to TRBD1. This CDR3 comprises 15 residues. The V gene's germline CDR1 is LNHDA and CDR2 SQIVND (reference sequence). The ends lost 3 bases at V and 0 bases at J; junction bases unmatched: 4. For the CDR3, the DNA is TGTGCCAGTAGTATGCAGGGACAGCTGAACACTGAAGCTTTCTTT. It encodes CASSMQGQLNTEAFF.

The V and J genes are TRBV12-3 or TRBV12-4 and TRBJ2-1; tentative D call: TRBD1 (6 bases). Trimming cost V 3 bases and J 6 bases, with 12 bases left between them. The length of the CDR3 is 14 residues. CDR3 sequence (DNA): TGTGCCAGCAGTTTCCCCGGGACACTCAATGAGCAGTTCTTC. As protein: CASSFPGTLNEQFF.

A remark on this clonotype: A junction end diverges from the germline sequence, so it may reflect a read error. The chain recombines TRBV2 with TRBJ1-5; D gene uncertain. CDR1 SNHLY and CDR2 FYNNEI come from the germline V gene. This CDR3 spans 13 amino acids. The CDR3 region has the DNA TGTGCCAGTCTTAGGACCCTCAATCATCCCCAGCATTTT. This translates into CASLRTLNHPQHF.

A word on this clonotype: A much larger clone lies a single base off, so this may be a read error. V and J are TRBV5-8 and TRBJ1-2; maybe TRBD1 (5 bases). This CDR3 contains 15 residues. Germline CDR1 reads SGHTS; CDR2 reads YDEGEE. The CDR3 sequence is CVTLTPTEPNYGYTF. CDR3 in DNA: TGTGTCACCCTAACCCCGACAGAACCGAACTATGGCTACACCTTC. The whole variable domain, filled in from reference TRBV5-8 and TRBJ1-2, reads EAGVTQSPTHLIKTRGQQATLRCSPISGHTSVYWYQQALGLGLQFLLWYDEGEERNRGNFPPRFSGRQFPNYSSELNVNALELEDSALYLCVTLTPTEPNYGYTFGSGTRLTVV.